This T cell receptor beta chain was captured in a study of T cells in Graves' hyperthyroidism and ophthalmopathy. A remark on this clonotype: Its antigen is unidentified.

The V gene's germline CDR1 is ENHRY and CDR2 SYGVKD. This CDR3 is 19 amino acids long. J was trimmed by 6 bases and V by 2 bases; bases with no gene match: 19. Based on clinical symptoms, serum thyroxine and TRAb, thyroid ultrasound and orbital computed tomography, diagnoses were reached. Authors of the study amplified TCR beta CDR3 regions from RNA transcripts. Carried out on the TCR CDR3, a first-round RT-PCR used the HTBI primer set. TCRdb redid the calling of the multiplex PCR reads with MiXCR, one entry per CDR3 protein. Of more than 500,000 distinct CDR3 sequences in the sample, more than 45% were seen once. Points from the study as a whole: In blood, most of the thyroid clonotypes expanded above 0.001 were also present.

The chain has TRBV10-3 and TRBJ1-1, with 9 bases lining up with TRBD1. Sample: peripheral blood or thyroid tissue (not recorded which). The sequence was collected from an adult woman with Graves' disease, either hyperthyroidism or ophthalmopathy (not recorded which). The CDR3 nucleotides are TGTGCCATCAGTGAGAGGGGGTCCCCCACCGGGACAGGGTTCCCTGAAGCTTTCTTT. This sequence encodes CAISERGSPTGTGFPEAFF.